Following are 21 T cell receptor beta chains from one sample sequenced in a study of blood T cell repertoires in COVID-19. Measured with immunoSEQ multiplex PCR; TCRdb has only the in-frame clones, and not every one. The sample lists fewer than 100,000 clones; around 87% were seen once. What was sequenced was peripheral blood. These receptors were taken from a human donor with acute or convalescent COVID-19. The donor label of this sample is uncertain.

This chain uses TRBV7-9 with TRBJ2-7; TRBD1 is a possible D gene (6 bases). There are 12 residues in the CDR3. The germline gives CDR1 SEHNR, CDR2 FQNEAQ (reference sequence). V lost 4 bases, J lost 4 bases, and 8 bases lay in between. In DNA form, the CDR3 reads TGTGCCAGCAGCTCCCAGGGGTACGAGCAGTACTTC. Translation: CASSSQGYEQYF.

This clone was found once. V is TRBV3-1 (or the pseudogene TRBV3-2) and J is TRBJ2-5; D is possibly TRBD2 (6 bases). V lost 1 base and J lost 9, with 18 bases in between. The length of the CDR3 is 15 residues. Germline V gene sequence: CDR1 LGHDT, CDR2 YNNKEL (reference sequence). The CDR3 protein is CASSQGARTTSSQYF. DNA for the CDR3: TGTGCCAGCAGCCAAGGGGCGCGGACTACTTCGTCCCAGTACTTC.

This chain links TRBV7-9 with TRBJ1-2; D is ambiguous. This CDR3 has 14 residues. V lost 2 bases and J 5 bases, leaving 12 bases between the germline ends. Germline V lookup: CDR1 SEHNR, CDR2 FQNEAQ (reference sequence). The CDR3 reads CASSLQTFGYGYTF. The CDR3 nucleotides are TGTGCCAGCAGCTTACAAACCTTCGGGTATGGCTACACCTTC. The full variable domain, completed using reference TRBV7-9 and TRBJ1-2, is DTGVSQNPRHKITKRGQNVTFRCDPISEHNRLYWYRQTLGQGPEFLTYFQNEAQLEKSRLLSDRFSAERPKGSFSTLEIQRTEQGDSAMYLCASSLQTFGYGYTFGSGTRLTVV.

The V and J genes are TRBV27 and TRBJ2-2, with 11 nucleotides matching TRBD2. From germline, CDR1 is MNHEY and CDR2 SMNVEV (reference sequence). V shed 6 bases and J 4 bases; nucleotides not matched to a gene: 7. The CDR3 loop spans 16 amino acids. In nucleotides, the CDR3 is TGTGCCAGCAGACATGGGACTAGCGGACTCACCGGGGAGCTGTTTTTT. It translates to CASRHGTSGLTGELFF.

This rearrangement joins TRBV30 to TRBJ1-1; weak D call: TRBD1 (5 bases). This CDR3 is built from 13 residues. V dropped 3 bases and J dropped 3 bases, with 11 bases sitting between them. CDR1 is GTSNPN, CDR2 SVGIG, per germline (reference sequence). The CDR3 spells CAWRTGGDTEAFF. CDR3 nucleotide sequence: TGTGCCTGGAGGACGGGGGGGGACACTGAAGCTTTCTTT.

The V call is TRBV28, the J call TRBJ2-1, with TRBD2 matching over 7 bases. V lost 5 bases and J lost 2; bases outside the gene matches: 9. Germline V gene data show CDR1 as MDHEN and CDR2 as SYDVKM. CDR3 length equals 16 residues. CDR3 loop: CASSPAAGRAYNEQFF. In DNA, the CDR3 is TGTGCCAGCAGTCCTGCTGCGGGGAGGGCCTACAATGAGCAGTTCTTC.

The chain joins TRBV15 to TRBJ1-5; 7 bases are shared with TRBD1. Germline CDR1 LNHNV, CDR2 YYDKDF (reference sequence). The CDR3 extends over 15 amino acids. The V gene end was trimmed by 5 bases and the J gene end by 1 base; junction bases not matched to a gene: 5. The CDR3 DNA reads as TGTGCCACCAGCTCCGGGACAGCGAGCAATCAGCCCCAGCATTTT. Protein: CATSSGTASNQPQHF.

The chain carries TRBV15 and TRBJ1-3; D gene uncertain. Trimming took 3 bases from V and 0 from J, leaving 9 bases between them. This CDR3 contains 15 residues. CDR1 LNHNV and CDR2 YYDKDF come from the germline V gene (reference sequence). The CDR3 spells CATSSYRTSGNTIYF. CDR3 DNA: TGTGCCACCAGCAGCTACCGTACCTCTGGAAACACCATATATTTT.

This clone has just a few counts. The J gene is TRBJ2-5, the V gene TRBV5-1, with 8 bases identical to TRBD2. V dropped 0 bases and J dropped 5; count of bases not matched to a gene: 9. The germline V gene has CDR1 SGHRS and CDR2 YFSETQ. This CDR3 has 16 residues. The CDR3 DNA sequence: TGCGCCAGCAGCTTGGACCCTAGCGGGCCGGGGGAGACCCAGTACTTC. This translates into CASSLDPSGPGETQYF.

The chain carries TRBV5-1 and TRBJ1-6; TRBD1 is a possible D gene (6 bases). The CDR3 is made up of 14 amino acids. CDR1 is SGHRS, CDR2 YFSETQ, per germline. V shed 3 bases and J shed 10 bases, with 14 bases lying between them. In nucleotides, the CDR3 is TGCGCCAGCAGCTCAGGGGTGGTAAGGTCACCCCTCCACTTT. Amino acids: CASSSGVVRSPLHF.

The chain is built from TRBV7-9 and TRBJ2-3; D is possibly TRBD2 (6 bases). Trimming removed 3 bases at V and 5 bases at J, with 15 bases between. Germline-derived CDR1 and CDR2 are SEHNR and FQNEAQ (reference sequence). This CDR3 comprises 15 residues. In DNA form, the CDR3 reads TGTGCCAGCAGCTTGGCGAGCGGGTCAGTAGATACGCAGTATTTT. Translation gives CASSLASGSVDTQYF.

CDR3 bases: TGTGCCAGCAGCCTCATCGACTCCCAGGGGATCAATGAGCAGTTCTTC. Protein: CASSLIDSQGINEQFF. The chain couples TRBV28 to TRBJ2-1; D is possibly TRBD1 (6 bases). Germline values: CDR1 MDHEN, CDR2 SYDVKM. V dropped 6 bases and J dropped 6 bases, with 21 bases sitting between them. The CDR3 totals 16 residues.

The chain links TRBV6-5 to TRBJ1-2; TRBD1 matches at 8 bases. With 8 bases clipped from V and 7 bases from J, the junction kept 3 bases outside the gene matches. The CDR3 totals 11 residues. CDR1 is MNHEY and CDR2 is SVGAGI in the germline V gene. The CDR3 protein is CASQQGAGYTF. CDR3 in DNA: TGTGCCAGCCAGCAGGGGGCTGGCTACACCTTC.

V is TRBV25-1 and J is TRBJ1-1, with 9 nucleotides matching TRBD1. With 0 bases clipped from V and 4 bases from J, the junction kept 6 bases outside the gene matches. The CDR3 spans 16 residues. The germline gives CDR1 MGHDK, CDR2 SYGVNS. In DNA form, the CDR3 reads TGTGCCAGCAGTGAATATAGGGGACAGGGACCCACTGAAGCTTTCTTT. Amino acid sequence: CASSEYRGQGPTEAFF.

This chain uses TRBV3-1 (or the pseudogene TRBV3-2) with TRBJ1-2; TRBD1 aligns across 7 bases. The V and J ends lost 1 base and 6 bases, in that order; junction bases with no gene match: 5. Germline V gene data show CDR1 as LGHDT and CDR2 as YNNKEL (reference sequence). CDR3 size: 14 residues. This CDR3 reads CASSQVQGENGYTF. DNA of the CDR3: TGTGCCAGCAGCCAAGTTCAGGGGGAGAATGGCTACACCTTC.

The CDR3 loop reads CASSPGQGPYNEQFF. The CDR3 bases are TGTGCCAGCAGCCCGGGACAGGGGCCTTACAATGAGCAGTTCTTC. The chain links TRBV7-9 to TRBJ2-1; 10 nucleotides align to TRBD1. Trimming removed 5 bases from V and 4 bases from J; junction bases left unmatched: 5. The germline CDR1 and CDR2 sequences are SEHNR and FQNEAQ (reference sequence). The CDR3 contains 15 residues.

This clone was seen only once. The gene calls are TRBV11-2 and TRBJ2-7; D remains unclear. The CDR3 is made up of 12 amino acids. Trimming left V 5 bases short and J 3 bases short, with 8 bases between. Germline CDR1 SGHAT, CDR2 FQNNGV. The CDR3 bases are TGTGCCAGCAGCCGAGCAGGCTACGAGCAGTACTTC. Translating gives CASSRAGYEQYF.

The rearrangement links TRBV7-9 to TRBJ1-1; D not certain. Deletions cut 5 bases from V and 0 bases from J, with 7 bases between. The germline V gene has CDR1 SEHNR and CDR2 FQNEAQ (reference sequence). This CDR3 has 13 residues. CDR3 protein: CASSPPVNTEAFF. The DNA of the CDR3 is TGTGCCAGCAGCCCTCCAGTGAACACTGAAGCTTTCTTT.

The chain has TRBV28 and TRBJ1-2; the match to TRBD1 covers 8 bases. Germline CDR1 is MDHEN and CDR2 is SYDVKM. CDR3 length: 14 amino acids. Unmatched junction bases numbered 6, after V lost 5 bases and J lost 4 bases. The CDR3, as DNA: TGTGCCAGCAGTAAGGACAGGGTTACCTATGGCTACACCTTC. This codes for CASSKDRVTYGYTF.

The CDR3 DNA reads as TGTGCCAGTAGTATAAGGGGCGGCAGGGCTAATGAAAAACTGTTTTTT. Its translation: CASSIRGGRANEKLFF. The rearrangement links TRBV19 to TRBJ1-4; perhaps TRBD1 as D (5 bases). Trimming pared 2 bases from V and 3 bases from J, leaving 13 bases between. The CDR3 sequence is 16 residues long. From germline, CDR1 is LNHDA and CDR2 SQIVND (reference sequence).

The chain employs TRBV6-5 and TRBJ1-2; D is uncertain. Between the trimmed V and J ends, which lost 2 bases and 3 bases, there was a span of 10 bases. The CDR3 has 14 amino acids. Per germline, CDR1 MNHEY and CDR2 SVGAGI. The CDR3: CASSYGPSYYGYTF. CDR3 coding DNA: TGTGCCAGCAGTTACGGCCCCTCCTACTATGGCTACACCTTC.